A selection of T cell receptor beta chains follows, all from one sample in a study of T-cell reconstitution after alpha-beta-depleted transplantation in children. TCRdb re-derived calls from the PCR reads in MiXCR, one entry per CDR3 protein. Of about 27,000 distinct CDR3 sequences listed, under 8% are singletons. The sequencing used PBMCs, mostly from graft donor cells, collected 180 days after TCRalphabeta/CD19-depleted stem cell transplant. The receptors originated from a male patient between 5 and 17 years old who had a stem cell transplant for acute myeloid leukemia, so the T cells may come from the graft donor. Each CDR3 is given with its conserved first and last residue. Each record gives: D gene, J gene, clone size, V gene, CDR3 protein, CDR3 DNA. A D gene is named only where the DNA matches it firmly. Clone sizes are given selectively: once, few, many, or a class where the clone is expanded.

D gene: -; J gene: TRBJ2-1; clone size: many; V gene: TRBV5-1; CDR3 protein: CASSLTGYEQFF; CDR3 DNA: TGCGCCAGCAGCTTGACGGGGTATGAGCAGTTCTTC
D gene: TRBD1; J gene: TRBJ2-7; clone size: many; V gene: TRBV5-6; CDR3 protein: CASSLGGTGHEQYF; CDR3 DNA: TGTGCCAGCAGCTTAGGGGGGACAGGCCACGAGCAGTACTTC
D gene: -; J gene: TRBJ1-6; clone size: -; V gene: TRBV7-6; CDR3 protein: CASSPAGPYNSPLHF; CDR3 DNA: TGTGCCAGCAGCCCCGCGGGGCCTTATAATTCACCCCTCCACTTT
D gene: -; J gene: TRBJ2-1; clone size: many; V gene: TRBV6-1; CDR3 protein: CASSPLGGAHYNEQFF; CDR3 DNA: TGTGCCAGCAGCCCACTCGGGGGAGCGCATTACAATGAGCAGTTCTTC
D gene: -; J gene: TRBJ1-3; clone size: many; V gene: TRBV7-2; CDR3 protein: CASSLETNYGNTIYF; CDR3 DNA: TGTGCCAGCAGCTTAGAGACAAATTATGGAAACACCATATATTTT
D gene: -; J gene: TRBJ2-7; clone size: -; V gene: TRBV10-3; CDR3 protein: CAISVSRGKSYEQYF; CDR3 DNA: TGTGCCATCAGTGTCAGTCGCGGGAAGTCCTACGAGCAGTACTTC
D gene: -; J gene: TRBJ2-5; clone size: many; V gene: TRBV29-1; CDR3 protein: CSVSLYQETQYF; CDR3 DNA: TGCAGCGTTAGCTTGTACCAAGAGACCCAGTACTTC
D gene: TRBD1; J gene: TRBJ2-3; clone size: many; V gene: TRBV4-2; CDR3 protein: CASSQVRDRYGDTQYF; CDR3 DNA: TGTGCCAGCAGCCAAGTAAGGGACAGGTATGGAGATACGCAGTATTTT
D gene: TRBD1; J gene: TRBJ1-5; clone size: few; V gene: TRBV2; CDR3 protein: CASSPQGAGQPQHF; CDR3 DNA: TGTGCCAGCAGTCCACAGGGGGCCGGACAGCCCCAGCATTTT
D gene: -; J gene: TRBJ1-1; clone size: many; V gene: TRBV20-1; CDR3 protein: CSASPAYALNTEAFF; CDR3 DNA: TGCAGTGCTAGTCCTGCCTACGCCTTGAACACTGAAGCTTTCTTT
D gene: TRBD2; J gene: TRBJ2-3; clone size: -; V gene: TRBV5-3; CDR3 protein: CAMGPGAGEDTQYF; CDR3 DNA: TGTGCCATGGGCCCTGGGGCGGGAGAAGATACGCAGTATTTT
D gene: -; J gene: TRBJ1-2; clone size: many; V gene: TRBV4-1; CDR3 protein: CASSQEVADANYGYTF; CDR3 DNA: TGCGCCAGCAGCCAAGAGGTTGCAGACGCTAACTATGGCTACACCTTC
D gene: TRBD1; J gene: TRBJ2-5; clone size: few; V gene: TRBV6-2/TRBV6-3; CDR3 protein: CASSYSGQGPQETQYF; CDR3 DNA: TGTGCCAGCAGTTACTCGGGACAGGGCCCACAAGAGACCCAGTACTTC
D gene: -; J gene: TRBJ2-5; clone size: many; V gene: TRBV3-1; CDR3 protein: CASRTRTQGTSQETQYF; CDR3 DNA: TGTGCCAGCAGAACAAGAACTCAGGGAACCTCCCAAGAGACCCAGTACTTC
D gene: TRBD2; J gene: TRBJ2-1; clone size: many; V gene: TRBV5-6; CDR3 protein: CASSLRLAVYNEQFF; CDR3 DNA: TGTGCCAGCAGCTTGCGGCTAGCGGTCTACAATGAGCAGTTCTTC
D gene: -; J gene: TRBJ1-5; clone size: many; V gene: TRBV4-2; CDR3 protein: CASSQDTGLGNQPQHF; CDR3 DNA: TGTGCCAGCAGCCAAGATACCGGCCTGGGGAATCAGCCCCAGCATTTT
D gene: -; J gene: TRBJ2-1; clone size: -; V gene: TRBV18; CDR3 protein: CASSPQSGPYNEQFF; CDR3 DNA: TGTGCCAGCTCACCACAGAGCGGGCCTTACAATGAGCAGTTCTTC
D gene: -; J gene: TRBJ2-1; clone size: many; V gene: TRBV7-2; CDR3 protein: CASSSGREKYNEQFF; CDR3 DNA: TGTGCCAGCAGCTCCGGCAGGGAGAAGTACAATGAGCAGTTCTTC
D gene: TRBD1; J gene: TRBJ1-1; clone size: medium-sized; V gene: TRBV12-3/TRBV12-4; CDR3 protein: CASRTGAEAFF; CDR3 DNA: TGTGCCAGCAGAACAGGGGCTGAAGCTTTCTTT
D gene: -; J gene: TRBJ2-2; clone size: many; V gene: TRBV7-2; CDR3 protein: CASSAVDSAVTGELFF; CDR3 DNA: TGTGCCAGCAGCGCAGTGGACTCGGCGGTGACCGGGGAGCTGTTTTTT
D gene: -; J gene: TRBJ2-1; clone size: many; V gene: TRBV7-9; CDR3 protein: CASSLVGGSYNEQFF; CDR3 DNA: TGTGCCAGCAGCTTAGTCGGGGGCTCCTACAATGAGCAGTTCTTC
D gene: -; J gene: TRBJ2-2; clone size: many; V gene: TRBV7-2; CDR3 protein: CASSLRVPPNTGELFF; CDR3 DNA: TGTGCCAGCAGCTTACGGGTCCCTCCGAACACCGGGGAGCTGTTTTTT
D gene: -; J gene: TRBJ2-6; clone size: many; V gene: TRBV7-6; CDR3 protein: CASSPAAVLTF; CDR3 DNA: TGTGCCAGCAGCCCCGCCGCCGTCCTGACTTTC
D gene: -; J gene: TRBJ1-2; clone size: many; V gene: TRBV28; CDR3 protein: CASSLPSSYGYTF; CDR3 DNA: TGTGCCAGCAGTCTCCCAAGTTCCTATGGCTACACCTTC
D gene: -; J gene: TRBJ1-3; clone size: many; V gene: TRBV6-5; CDR3 protein: CASSYLGNGNTIYF; CDR3 DNA: TGTGCCAGCAGTTACTTAGGCAACGGAAACACCATATATTTT
D gene: -; J gene: TRBJ2-6; clone size: many; V gene: TRBV9; CDR3 protein: CASSVAHISGANVLTF; CDR3 DNA: TGTGCCAGCAGCGTAGCTCACATCTCTGGGGCCAACGTCCTGACTTTC
D gene: -; J gene: TRBJ2-2; clone size: many; V gene: TRBV5-1; CDR3 protein: CASSLPNTGELFF; CDR3 DNA: TGCGCCAGCAGCTTACCGAACACCGGGGAGCTGTTTTTT
D gene: -; J gene: TRBJ2-2; clone size: -; V gene: TRBV15; CDR3 protein: CATSRQTGELFF; CDR3 DNA: TGTGCCACCAGCAGACAGACCGGGGAGCTGTTTTTT
D gene: TRBD1; J gene: TRBJ2-6; clone size: many; V gene: TRBV5-8; CDR3 protein: CASSMGPGQGSGANVLTF; CDR3 DNA: TGTGCCAGCAGTATGGGACCGGGACAGGGCTCTGGGGCCAACGTCCTGACTTTC
D gene: TRBD1; J gene: TRBJ2-1; clone size: once; V gene: TRBV19; CDR3 protein: CASSMDREGDEQFF; CDR3 DNA: TGTGCCAGTAGTATGGACAGGGAAGGCGATGAGCAGTTCTTC
D gene: -; J gene: TRBJ1-5; clone size: many; V gene: TRBV20-1; CDR3 protein: CSASSLAGNNQPQHF; CDR3 DNA: TGCAGTGCTAGTAGTTTAGCGGGTAACAATCAGCCCCAGCATTTT
D gene: TRBD2; J gene: TRBJ2-5; clone size: medium-sized; V gene: TRBV7-2; CDR3 protein: CASSLAGGNQETQYF; CDR3 DNA: TGTGCCAGCAGCTTGGCGGGAGGCAACCAAGAGACCCAGTACTTC
D gene: -; J gene: TRBJ2-3; clone size: many; V gene: TRBV2; CDR3 protein: CASSRGQPSTDTQYF; CDR3 DNA: TGTGCCAGCAGCAGGGGCCAACCTAGCACAGATACGCAGTATTTT
D gene: -; J gene: TRBJ2-5; clone size: many; V gene: TRBV15; CDR3 protein: CATSRDFKGETQYF; CDR3 DNA: TGTGCCACCAGCAGAGATTTTAAAGGGGAGACCCAGTACTTC
D gene: -; J gene: TRBJ1-1; clone size: many; V gene: TRBV11-2; CDR3 protein: CASSLDGARDGEAFF; CDR3 DNA: TGTGCCAGCAGCTTAGATGGGGCCCGGGACGGTGAAGCTTTCTTT
D gene: TRBD2; J gene: TRBJ2-3; clone size: many; V gene: TRBV20-1; CDR3 protein: CSARVGSGMTDTQYF; CDR3 DNA: TGCAGTGCTAGAGTAGGTAGCGGGATGACAGATACGCAGTATTTT
D gene: TRBD2; J gene: TRBJ2-5; clone size: many; V gene: TRBV5-1; CDR3 protein: CASSLELAGGRETQYF; CDR3 DNA: TGCGCCAGCAGCTTGGAACTAGCGGGGGGCAGGGAGACCCAGTACTTC
D gene: -; J gene: TRBJ2-7; clone size: many; V gene: TRBV6-2/TRBV6-3; CDR3 protein: CASSYFRISSYEQYF; CDR3 DNA: TGTGCCAGCAGTTACTTTCGGATCAGCTCCTACGAGCAGTACTTC
D gene: -; J gene: TRBJ1-5; clone size: many; V gene: TRBV6-1; CDR3 protein: CASSRQPYSNQPQHF; CDR3 DNA: TGTGCCAGCAGCCGACAACCCTATAGCAATCAGCCCCAGCATTTT
D gene: -; J gene: TRBJ1-5; clone size: many; V gene: TRBV3-1; CDR3 protein: CASSQDYRVSNQPQHF; CDR3 DNA: TGTGCCAGCAGCCAAGATTACAGGGTAAGCAATCAGCCCCAGCATTTT
D gene: TRBD1; J gene: TRBJ1-6; clone size: -; V gene: TRBV19; CDR3 protein: CASSTGQLLNSPLHF; CDR3 DNA: TGTGCCAGTAGTACGGGACAGCTTCTGAATTCACCCCTCCACTTT
D gene: TRBD1; J gene: TRBJ2-3; clone size: -; V gene: TRBV20-1; CDR3 protein: CSARETGNADTQYF; CDR3 DNA: TGCAGTGCTAGAGAGACAGGGAACGCAGATACGCAGTATTTT
D gene: -; J gene: TRBJ2-7; clone size: many; V gene: TRBV15; CDR3 protein: CATSRDWGDYEQYF; CDR3 DNA: TGTGCCACCAGCAGAGATTGGGGGGATTACGAGCAGTACTTC
D gene: -; J gene: TRBJ2-1; clone size: many; V gene: TRBV3-1; CDR3 protein: CASSQEGLGHNEQFF; CDR3 DNA: TGTGCCAGCAGCCAAGAAGGGTTGGGTCACAATGAGCAGTTCTTC
D gene: -; J gene: TRBJ2-5; clone size: many; V gene: TRBV5-1; CDR3 protein: CASRLIQETQYF; CDR3 DNA: TGCGCCAGCAGGTTAATCCAAGAGACCCAGTACTTC
D gene: -; J gene: TRBJ2-7; clone size: few; V gene: TRBV5-5; CDR3 protein: CARGPASYEQYF; CDR3 DNA: TGTGCCAGGGGCCCCGCAAGCTACGAGCAGTACTTC
D gene: -; J gene: TRBJ2-1; clone size: many; V gene: TRBV5-1; CDR3 protein: CASSLSQIGLEQFF; CDR3 DNA: TGCGCCAGCAGCTTGAGCCAGATCGGGCTGGAGCAGTTCTTC
D gene: -; J gene: TRBJ2-3; clone size: -; V gene: TRBV18; CDR3 protein: CASSLGTGTDTQYF; CDR3 DNA: TGTGCCAGCTCACTGGGGACTGGCACAGATACGCAGTATTTT
D gene: -; J gene: TRBJ2-1; clone size: many; V gene: TRBV20-1; CDR3 protein: CSARVPSRAPNEQFF; CDR3 DNA: TGCAGTGCTAGAGTTCCCTCCCGGGCTCCCAATGAGCAGTTCTTC
D gene: -; J gene: TRBJ1-3; clone size: many; V gene: TRBV2; CDR3 protein: CASSEGQRGNTIYF; CDR3 DNA: TGTGCCAGCAGTGAAGGACAGCGGGGAAACACCATATATTTT
D gene: -; J gene: TRBJ2-3; clone size: many; V gene: TRBV5-6; CDR3 protein: CASSLMASATDTQYF; CDR3 DNA: TGTGCCAGCAGCTTGATGGCTAGCGCCACAGATACGCAGTATTTT
D gene: TRBD1; J gene: TRBJ1-6; clone size: many; V gene: TRBV19; CDR3 protein: CASSTRDSTSPLHF; CDR3 DNA: TGTGCCAGTAGTACCCGGGACAGCACTTCACCCCTCCACTTT
D gene: -; J gene: TRBJ2-5; clone size: many; V gene: TRBV3-1; CDR3 protein: CASSQGGPAETQYF; CDR3 DNA: TGTGCCAGCAGCCAGGGGGGGCCCGCAGAGACCCAGTACTTC
D gene: -; J gene: TRBJ2-2; clone size: many; V gene: TRBV9; CDR3 protein: CASSVGPWGRELFF; CDR3 DNA: TGTGCCAGCAGCGTAGGTCCCTGGGGAAGGGAGCTGTTTTTT
D gene: -; J gene: TRBJ2-3; clone size: many; V gene: TRBV28; CDR3 protein: CASSGLGGPITDTQYF; CDR3 DNA: TGTGCCAGCAGTGGGTTGGGGGGACCGATCACAGATACGCAGTATTTT
D gene: -; J gene: TRBJ2-2; clone size: many; V gene: TRBV11-2; CDR3 protein: CASSLGGTGELFF; CDR3 DNA: TGTGCCAGCAGCTTAGGCGGGACCGGGGAGCTGTTTTTT